This T cell receptor beta chain was identified in a study of blood T cell repertoires in COVID-19. This CDR3 contains 14 residues. Germline lookup yields CDR1 MDHEN and CDR2 SYDVKM. The data were produced by immunoSEQ multiplex PCR, yet TCRdb's version contains in-frame clones alone and is incomplete. The sample lists a few hundred thousand clones; 80% to 90% were seen once. V and J are TRBV28 and TRBJ2-5, with 7 positions matching TRBD2. Matching the DNA end better, TRBJ2-7 makes the J call doubtful. This receptor was obtained from a man aged 25-45 years with acute or convalescent COVID-19. Sample: peripheral blood. The CDR3 DNA reads as TGTGCCAGCAGTCCTACCGGGACTACCTACGAGCAGTACTTC. The encoded protein is CASSPTGTTYEQYF.